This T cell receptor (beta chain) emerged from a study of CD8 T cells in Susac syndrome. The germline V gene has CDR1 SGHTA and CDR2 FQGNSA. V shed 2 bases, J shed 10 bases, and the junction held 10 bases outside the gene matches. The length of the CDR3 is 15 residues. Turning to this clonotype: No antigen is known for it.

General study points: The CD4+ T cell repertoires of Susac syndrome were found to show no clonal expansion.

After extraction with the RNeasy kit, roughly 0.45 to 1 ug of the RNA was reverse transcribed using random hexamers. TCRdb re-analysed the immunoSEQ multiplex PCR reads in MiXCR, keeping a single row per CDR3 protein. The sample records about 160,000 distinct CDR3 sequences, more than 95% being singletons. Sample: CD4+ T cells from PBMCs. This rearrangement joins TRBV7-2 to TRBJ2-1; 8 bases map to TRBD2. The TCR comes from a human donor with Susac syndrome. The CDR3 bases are TGTGCCAGCAGCTTAAGGCGGGGGGATGGGTCCGAGCAGTTCTTC. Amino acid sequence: CASSLRRGDGSEQFF.